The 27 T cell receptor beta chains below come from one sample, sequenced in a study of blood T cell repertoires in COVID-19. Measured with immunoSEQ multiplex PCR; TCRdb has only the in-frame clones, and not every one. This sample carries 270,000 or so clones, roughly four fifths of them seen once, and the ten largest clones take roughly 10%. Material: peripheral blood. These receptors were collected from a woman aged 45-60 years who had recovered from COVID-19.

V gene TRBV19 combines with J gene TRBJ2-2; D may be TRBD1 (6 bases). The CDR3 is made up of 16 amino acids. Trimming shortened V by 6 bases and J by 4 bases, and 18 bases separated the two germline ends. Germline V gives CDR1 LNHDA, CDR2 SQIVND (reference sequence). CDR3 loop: CASSRHRDMSTGELFF. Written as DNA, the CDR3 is TGTGCCAGTAGCCGGCACCGGGACATGAGCACCGGGGAGCTGTTTTTT.

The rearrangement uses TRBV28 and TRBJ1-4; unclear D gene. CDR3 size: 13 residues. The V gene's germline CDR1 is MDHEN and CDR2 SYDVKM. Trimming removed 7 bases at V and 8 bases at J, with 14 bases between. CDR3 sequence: CASIGLPGEKLFF. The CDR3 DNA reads TGTGCCAGCATCGGACTCCCGGGGGAAAAACTGTTTTTT.

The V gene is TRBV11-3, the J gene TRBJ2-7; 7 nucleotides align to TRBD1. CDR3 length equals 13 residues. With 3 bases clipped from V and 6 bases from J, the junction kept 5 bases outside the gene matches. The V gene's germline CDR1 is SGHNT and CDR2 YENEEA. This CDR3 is CASSLAHRGEQYF. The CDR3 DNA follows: TGTGCCAGCAGCTTGGCGCACAGGGGCGAGCAGTACTTC.

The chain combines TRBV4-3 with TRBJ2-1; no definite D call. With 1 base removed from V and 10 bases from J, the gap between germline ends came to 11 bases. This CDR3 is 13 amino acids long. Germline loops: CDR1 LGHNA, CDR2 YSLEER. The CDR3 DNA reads TGCGCCAGCAGCCAAGGTCTGCGCTACGAGCAGTTCTTC. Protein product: CASSQGLRYEQFF.

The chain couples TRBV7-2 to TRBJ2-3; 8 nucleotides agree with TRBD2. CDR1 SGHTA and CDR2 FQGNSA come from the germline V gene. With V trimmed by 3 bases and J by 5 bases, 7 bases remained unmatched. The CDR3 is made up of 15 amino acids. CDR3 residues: CASSFFRGGLDTQYF. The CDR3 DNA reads TGTGCCAGCAGCTTCTTTCGGGGGGGGCTAGATACGCAGTATTTT.

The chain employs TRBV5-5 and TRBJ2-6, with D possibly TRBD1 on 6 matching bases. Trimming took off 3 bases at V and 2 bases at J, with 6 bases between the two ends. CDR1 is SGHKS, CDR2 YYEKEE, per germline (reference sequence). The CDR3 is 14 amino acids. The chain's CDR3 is CASSSGAGANVLTF. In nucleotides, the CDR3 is TGTGCCAGCAGCTCAGGGGCTGGGGCCAACGTCCTGACTTTC.

The CDR3 DNA reads as TGTGCCAGCAGCCCTTCACTAGCGGGGGCTCAAGAGACCCAGTACTTC. It yields the protein CASSPSLAGAQETQYF. J is TRBJ2-5 and V is TRBV7-2; TRBD2 matches 11 bases. V lost 5 bases and J lost 2; bases outside the gene matches: 7. Germline values: CDR1 SGHTA, CDR2 FQGNSA. The CDR3 is 16 residues long.

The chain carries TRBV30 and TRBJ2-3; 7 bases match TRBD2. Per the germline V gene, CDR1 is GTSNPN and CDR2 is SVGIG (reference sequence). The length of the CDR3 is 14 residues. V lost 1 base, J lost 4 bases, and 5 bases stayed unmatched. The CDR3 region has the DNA TGTGCCTGGAGTGCAAGCGGGAAAGCAGATACGCAGTATTTT. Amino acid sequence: CAWSASGKADTQYF.

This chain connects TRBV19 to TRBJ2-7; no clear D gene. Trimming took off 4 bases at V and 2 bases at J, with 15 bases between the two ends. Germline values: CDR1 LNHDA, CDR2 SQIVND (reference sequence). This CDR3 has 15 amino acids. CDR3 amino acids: CASSKNDNPTYEQYF. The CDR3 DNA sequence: TGTGCCAGTAGTAAGAATGACAACCCCACCTACGAGCAGTACTTC.

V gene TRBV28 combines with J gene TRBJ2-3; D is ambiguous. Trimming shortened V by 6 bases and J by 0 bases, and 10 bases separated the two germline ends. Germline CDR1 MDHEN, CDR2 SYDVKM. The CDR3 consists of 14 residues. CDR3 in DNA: TGTGCCAGCAGCCCTAAGTCTAGCACAGATACGCAGTATTTT. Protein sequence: CASSPKSSTDTQYF.

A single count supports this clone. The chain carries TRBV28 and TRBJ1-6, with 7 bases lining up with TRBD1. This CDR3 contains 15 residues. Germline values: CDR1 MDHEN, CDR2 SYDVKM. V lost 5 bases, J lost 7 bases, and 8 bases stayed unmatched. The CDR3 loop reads CASSVPGQLNSPLHF. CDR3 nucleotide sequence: TGTGCCAGCAGTGTGCCGGGACAGCTAAATTCACCCCTCCACTTT. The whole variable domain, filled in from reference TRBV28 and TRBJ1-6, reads DVKVTQSSRYLVKRTGEKVFLECVQDMDHENMFWYRQDPGLGLRLIYFSYDVKMKEKGDIPEGYSVSREKKERFSLILESASTNQTSMYLCASSVPGQLNSPLHFGNGTRLTVT.

The CDR3, as DNA: TGTGCCAGCAGTCGGGGGAGCTATGGCTACACCTTC. It specifies CASSRGSYGYTF. V usage is TRBV9 and J usage is TRBJ1-2; D might be TRBD1 (5 bases). V was clipped by 5 bases and J by 4 bases, with 9 bases between them. Looked up from germline, CDR1 is SGDLS and CDR2 is YYNGEE. There are 12 residues in the CDR3. Drawing the rest from reference TRBV9 and TRBJ1-2, the complete variable domain is DSGVTQTPKHLITATGQRVTLRCSPRSGDLSVYWYQQSLDQGLQFLIQYYNGEERAKGNILERFSAQQFPDLHSELNLSSLELGDSALYFCASSRGSYGYTFGSGTRLTVV.

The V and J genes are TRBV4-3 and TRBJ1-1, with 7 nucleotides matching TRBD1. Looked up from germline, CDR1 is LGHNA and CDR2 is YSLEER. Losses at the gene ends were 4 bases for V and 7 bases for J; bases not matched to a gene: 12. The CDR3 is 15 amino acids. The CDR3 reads CASSPTTGRRIEAFF. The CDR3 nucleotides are TGCGCCAGCAGCCCCACGACAGGGAGGAGAATTGAAGCTTTCTTT.

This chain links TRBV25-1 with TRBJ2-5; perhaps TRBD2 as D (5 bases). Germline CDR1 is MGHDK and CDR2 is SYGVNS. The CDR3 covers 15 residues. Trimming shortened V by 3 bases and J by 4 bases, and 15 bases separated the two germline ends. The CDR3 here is CASSDFREGGETQYF. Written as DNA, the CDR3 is TGTGCCAGCAGTGATTTCAGAGAAGGAGGAGAGACCCAGTACTTC.

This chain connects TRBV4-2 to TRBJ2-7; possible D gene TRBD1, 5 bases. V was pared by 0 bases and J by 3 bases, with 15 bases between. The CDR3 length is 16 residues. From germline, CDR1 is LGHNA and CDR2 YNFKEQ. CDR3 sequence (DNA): TGTGCCAGCAGCCAAGATAGGGCAGGGCGTAACTACGAGCAGTACTTC. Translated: CASSQDRAGRNYEQYF.

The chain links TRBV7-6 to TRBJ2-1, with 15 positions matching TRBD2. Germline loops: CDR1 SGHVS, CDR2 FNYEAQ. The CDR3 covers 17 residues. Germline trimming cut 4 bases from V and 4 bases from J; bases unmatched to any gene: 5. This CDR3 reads CASSSGLAGGDYNEQFF. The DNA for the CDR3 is TGTGCCAGCAGCTCGGGACTAGCGGGAGGCGATTACAATGAGCAGTTCTTC.

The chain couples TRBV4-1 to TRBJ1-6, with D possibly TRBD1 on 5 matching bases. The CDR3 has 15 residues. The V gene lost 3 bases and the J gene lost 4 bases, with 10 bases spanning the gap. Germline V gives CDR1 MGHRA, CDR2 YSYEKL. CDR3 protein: CASSQQGSYNSPLHF. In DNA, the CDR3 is TGCGCCAGCAGCCAGCAGGGCAGTTATAATTCACCCCTCCACTTT.

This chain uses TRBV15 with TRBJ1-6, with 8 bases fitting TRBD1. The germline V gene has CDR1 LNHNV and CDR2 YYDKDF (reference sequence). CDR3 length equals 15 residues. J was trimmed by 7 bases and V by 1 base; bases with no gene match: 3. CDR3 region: CATSRVRTGNSPLHF. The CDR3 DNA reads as TGTGCCACCAGCAGAGTTCGGACAGGGAATTCACCCCTCCACTTT.

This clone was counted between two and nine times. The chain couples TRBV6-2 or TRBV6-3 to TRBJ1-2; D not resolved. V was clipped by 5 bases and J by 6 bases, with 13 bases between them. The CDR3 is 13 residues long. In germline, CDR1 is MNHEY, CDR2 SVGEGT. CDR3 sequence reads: CASSRTEADGYTF. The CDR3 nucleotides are TGTGCCAGCAGTCGGACGGAGGCTGATGGCTACACCTTC.

In nucleotides, the CDR3 is TGTGCCAGCAGTGAAAGGGGAGATACGCAGTATTTT. Translation gives CASSERGDTQYF. This rearrangement joins TRBV6-1 to TRBJ2-3; perhaps TRBD1 as D (5 bases). CDR1 is MNHNS, CDR2 SASEGT, per germline. V dropped 2 bases and J dropped 5 bases, with 5 bases sitting between them. The CDR3 loop spans 12 amino acids.

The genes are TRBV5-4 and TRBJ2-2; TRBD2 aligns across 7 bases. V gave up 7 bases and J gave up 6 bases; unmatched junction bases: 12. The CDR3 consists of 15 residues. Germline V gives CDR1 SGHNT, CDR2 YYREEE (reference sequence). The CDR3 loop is CASFERGGNPGELFF. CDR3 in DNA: TGTGCCAGCTTTGAGCGGGGCGGCAATCCCGGGGAGCTGTTTTTT.

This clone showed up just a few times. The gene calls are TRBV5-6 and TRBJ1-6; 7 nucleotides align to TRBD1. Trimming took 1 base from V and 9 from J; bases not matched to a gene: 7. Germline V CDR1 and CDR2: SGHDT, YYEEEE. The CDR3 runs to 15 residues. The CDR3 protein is CASSLSSQGGSPLHF. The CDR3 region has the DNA TGTGCCAGCAGCTTGTCTTCGCAGGGGGGTTCACCCCTCCACTTT.

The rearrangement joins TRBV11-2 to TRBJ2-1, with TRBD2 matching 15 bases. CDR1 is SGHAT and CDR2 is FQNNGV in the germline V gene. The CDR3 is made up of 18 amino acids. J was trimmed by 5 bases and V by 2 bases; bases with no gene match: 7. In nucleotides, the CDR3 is TGTGCCAGCAGCTTAATGGGACTAGCGGGAGGAGTGAACAATGAGCAGTTCTTC. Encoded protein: CASSLMGLAGGVNNEQFF.

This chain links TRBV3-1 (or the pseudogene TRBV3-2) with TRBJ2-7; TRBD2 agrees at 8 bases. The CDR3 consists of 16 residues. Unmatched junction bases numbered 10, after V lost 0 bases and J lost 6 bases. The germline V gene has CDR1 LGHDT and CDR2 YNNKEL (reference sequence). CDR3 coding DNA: TGTGCCAGCAGCCAAGATTTCCGGACTAGCTACGGCGAGCAGTACTTC. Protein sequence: CASSQDFRTSYGEQYF.

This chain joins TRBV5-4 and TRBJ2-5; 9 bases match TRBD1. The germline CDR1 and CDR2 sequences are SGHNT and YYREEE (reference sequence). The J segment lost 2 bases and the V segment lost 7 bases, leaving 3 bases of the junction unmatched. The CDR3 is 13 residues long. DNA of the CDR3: TGTGCCAGCGGACAGGGGACTCAAGAGACCCAGTACTTC. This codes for CASGQGTQETQYF.

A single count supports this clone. Here the CDR3 reads CASSLSRSGHEQYF. CDR3 DNA sequence: TGTGCCAGCAGCTTAAGCCGAAGCGGGCATGAGCAGTACTTC. The chain is built from TRBV7-2 and TRBJ2-7; tentative D call: TRBD2 (6 bases). The CDR3 loop spans 14 amino acids. CDR1 is SGHTA, CDR2 FQGNSA, per germline. V lost 2 bases, J lost 7 bases, and 15 bases lay in between.

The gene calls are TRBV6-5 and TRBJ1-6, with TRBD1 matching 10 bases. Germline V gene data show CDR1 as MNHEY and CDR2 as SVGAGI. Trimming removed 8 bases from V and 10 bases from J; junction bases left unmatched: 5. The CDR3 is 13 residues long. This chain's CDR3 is CASGTGAGSPLHF. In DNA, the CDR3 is TGTGCCAGCGGGACAGGGGCTGGGTCACCCCTCCACTTT.